This T cell receptor (beta chain) appears in the sequencing data of a study of blood T cells in healthy people across ages. With a J-beta primer mix and a sample-barcoded 5' primer, a second PCR ran about 7 to 11 cycles. TCRdb called the 5' RACE reads again in MiXCR, with one record for every CDR3 protein. Seen here are more than 900,000 distinct CDR3 sequences, around 27% observed once, and the top ten hold around 0.7%. This clonotype was detected only once. This same sample was also part of a study on T cells of mothers and their children.

The sample comprised blood. The clonotype was recovered from a girl aged 2 to 10 in good health.

The CDR3 nucleotides are TGCAGCGTTAGAACAGGGGCCCGCTACGAGCAGTACTTC. It yields the protein CSVRTGARYEQYF. The chain joins TRBV29-1 to TRBJ2-7; 7 positions agree with TRBD1. CDR1 is SQVTM, CDR2 ANQGSEA, per germline. Unmatched junction bases numbered 7, after V lost 5 bases and J lost 3 bases. The CDR3 consists of 13 residues.